This T cell receptor (beta chain) was profiled in a study of blood T cell repertoires in COVID-19. The overall study: From the United States, Italy and Spain came samples of acute and convalescent COVID-19.

The table came from immunoSEQ multiplex PCR; TCRdb's copy has only in-frame clones and leaves some out. The profile shows 50,000 to 75,000 clones, 79% of them singletons. V was shortened by 1 base and J by 4 bases, with 8 bases between the two germline ends. The CDR3 loop spans 14 amino acids. Per germline, CDR1 LGHDT and CDR2 YNNKEL (reference sequence). The receptor was isolated from a woman older than 75 with active or convalescent COVID-19. J is TRBJ1-5 and V is TRBV3-1 (or the pseudogene TRBV3-2), with D possibly matching TRBD1 (5 bases). Sequenced: peripheral blood. Here the CDR3 reads CASSQGQRNQPQHF. In nucleotides, the CDR3 is TGTGCCAGCAGCCAAGGACAGAGGAATCAGCCCCAGCATTTT.